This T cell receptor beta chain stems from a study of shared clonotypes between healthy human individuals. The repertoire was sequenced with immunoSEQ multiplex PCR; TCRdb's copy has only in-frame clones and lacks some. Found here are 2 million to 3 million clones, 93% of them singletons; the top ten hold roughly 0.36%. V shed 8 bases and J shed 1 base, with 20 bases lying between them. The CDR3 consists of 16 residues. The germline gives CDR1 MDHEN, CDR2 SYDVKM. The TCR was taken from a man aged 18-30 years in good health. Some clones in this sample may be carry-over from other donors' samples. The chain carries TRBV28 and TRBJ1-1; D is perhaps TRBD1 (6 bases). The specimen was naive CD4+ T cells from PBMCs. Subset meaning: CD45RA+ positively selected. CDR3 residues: CASVLYLGQRNTEAFF. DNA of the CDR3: TGTGCCAGCGTACTCTATTTAGGACAGAGGAACACTGAAGCTTTCTTT. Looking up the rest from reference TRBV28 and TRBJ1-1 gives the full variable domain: DVKVTQSSRYLVKRTGEKVFLECVQDMDHENMFWYRQDPGLGLRLIYFSYDVKMKEKGDIPEGYSVSREKKERFSLILESASTNQTSMYLCASVLYLGQRNTEAFFGQGTRLTVV.